This TCR beta chain was captured in a study of blood T cell repertoires in COVID-19. The protocol was immunoSEQ multiplex PCR, while the TCRdb copy is restricted to in-frame clones and leaves out a portion. In the table there are some 300,000 clones, around 91% of which are singletons. The V gene end was trimmed by 5 bases and the J gene end by 6 bases; junction bases not matched to a gene: 9. Per germline, CDR1 SGHAT and CDR2 FQNNGV. CDR3 size: 14 residues. The TCR was taken from a woman aged 40-49 years with COVID-19, enrolled during active disease. Sequencing was done on a sample of peripheral blood. The chain has TRBV11-2 and TRBJ1-1; TRBD1 aligns across 7 bases. CDR3 region: CASSPHTGVAEAFF. The CDR3 nucleotides read TGTGCCAGCAGCCCCCATACAGGGGTCGCTGAAGCTTTCTTT.